Listed below are T cell receptor beta chains from one sample, sequenced in a study of cytomegalovirus exposure and HLA in healthy donors. Using immunoSEQ multiplex PCR, the repertoire was profiled, and TCRdb retains in-frame clones only, with some absent. The sample lists around 130,000 clones, 70% to 85% occurring once. Sequenced material: PBMCs. The receptors shown here come from a woman between 18 and 30 years old in good health and CMV-seropositive. Both conserved end residues are part of each CDR3. A D gene is named only where the DNA matches it firmly. The size entry is marked missing in some rows and otherwise reads once, few, many or a size class.

TRBJ1-2 TRBV11-2 NA NA TGTGCCAGCAGCTTAGGCAGGGCCCTAGGCTACACCTTC CASSLGRALGYTF
TRBJ1-5 TRBV18 NA few TGTGCCAGCTCACCCTTTAATCAGCCCCAGCATTTT CASSPFNQPQHF
TRBJ2-3 TRBV25-1 TRBD2 NA TGTGCCAGCAGTGGCGTATCGGGGGGGCCCACAGATACGCAGTATTTT CASSGVSGGPTDTQYF
TRBJ2-7 TRBV21-1 NA NA TGTGCCAGCACCCCCGGCACAGGGCCCAACGAGCAGTACTTC CASTPGTGPNEQYF
TRBJ2-7 TRBV27 TRBD2 NA TGTGCCAGCAGTTCCTTGCGGGGGAGAGAGCACGAGCAGTACTTC CASSSLRGREHEQYF
TRBJ2-7 TRBV5-1 TRBD1 NA TGCGCCAGCAGCTTCACAGGGGCCGACTACGAGCAGTACTTC CASSFTGADYEQYF
TRBJ2-5 TRBV11-1 NA NA TGTGCCAGCAGCGCTCCTCCCCGCCGGGGGGCTCAAGAGACCCAGTACTTC CASSAPPRRGAQETQYF
TRBJ2-7 TRBV29-1 TRBD1 NA TGCAGCGTTGAAGCGACAGGGTCCCCCTACGAGCAGTACTTC CSVEATGSPYEQYF
TRBJ2-3 TRBV5-1 TRBD2 NA TGCGCCAGCAGCGACGGACTAGCGGTGACCTTCACAGATACGCAGTATTTT CASSDGLAVTFTDTQYF
TRBJ1-1 TRBV18 NA NA TGTGCCAGCTCACCAGGACAGCTACAGATGGCTTTCTTT CASSPGQLQMAFF
TRBJ2-3 TRBV9 TRBD2 NA TGTGCCAGCAGCCCTCGGGGGGGCCATCGCACAGATACGCAGTATTTT CASSPRGGHRTDTQYF
TRBJ2-1 TRBV7-8 NA NA NA CASSLKVGLAGGHFGNEQFF
TRBJ1-4 TRBV10-3 NA NA TGTGCCATCAGTGGCTCGCGGGGGATCGGAAATGAAAAACTGTTTTTT CAISGSRGIGNEKLFF
TRBJ2-7 TRBV4-1 NA NA TGCGCCAGCAGCCAAGTATGGCAGGGGAGCTACGAGCAGTACTTC CASSQVWQGSYEQYF
TRBJ1-1 TRBV11-3 TRBD1 NA TGTGCCAGCAGCTTACAGGGGGTGGCCTCCACTGAAGCTTTCTTT CASSLQGVASTEAFF
TRBJ1-1 TRBV6-5 NA NA TGTGCCAGCATCAGGGCCGGCACTGAAGCTTTCTTT CASIRAGTEAFF
TRBJ2-7 TRBV29-1 NA once TGCAGCGTTTTTTCCGAGGGAACCTACGAGCAGTACTTC CSVFSEGTYEQYF
TRBJ2-1 TRBV4-1 TRBD1 NA TGCGCCAGCAGCCAAGATCAGGGGGCCGCCCGCAATGAGCAGTTCTTC CASSQDQGAARNEQFF
TRBJ2-3 TRBV11-3 NA NA TGTGCCAGCAGCCTCCACGGAGATACGCAGTATTTT CASSLHGDTQYF
TRBJ2-1 TRBV10-3 NA NA TGTGCCATCAGTGGGGCAGGGTTCGGCGGCAATGAGCAGTTCTTC CAISGAGFGGNEQFF
TRBJ2-3 TRBV14 TRBD2 NA TGTGCCAGCAGCCAAGATGGCCTTCTAGCGGGAGTGGCAGATACGCAGTATTTT CASSQDGLLAGVADTQYF
TRBJ2-5 TRBV5-1 TRBD1 NA TGCGCCAGCAGCGGGACGGGACAGCAAGAGACCCAGTACTTC CASSGTGQQETQYF
TRBJ2-7 TRBV10-2 TRBD2 NA TGCGCCAGCAGCCTAGCGGGGGGGGCCGCCTACGAGCAGTACTTC CASSLAGGAAYEQYF
TRBJ1-1 TRBV25-1 NA NA TGTGCCAGCAGTGATTCTATTCGGAGCGGGACTGAAGCTTTCTTT CASSDSIRSGTEAFF
TRBJ2-7 TRBV19 NA NA TGTGCCAGTAGCCCGGACAACTTCTACGAGCAGTACTTC CASSPDNFYEQYF
TRBJ2-5 TRBV13 TRBD2 NA TGTGCCAGCAGCTTCGGAGCGGGGGCGTCCCGGGAGACCCAGTACTTC CASSFGAGASRETQYF
TRBJ2-1 TRBV15 NA NA TGTGCCACCAGCAACAGGGATGCCAATGAGCAGTTCTTC CATSNRDANEQFF